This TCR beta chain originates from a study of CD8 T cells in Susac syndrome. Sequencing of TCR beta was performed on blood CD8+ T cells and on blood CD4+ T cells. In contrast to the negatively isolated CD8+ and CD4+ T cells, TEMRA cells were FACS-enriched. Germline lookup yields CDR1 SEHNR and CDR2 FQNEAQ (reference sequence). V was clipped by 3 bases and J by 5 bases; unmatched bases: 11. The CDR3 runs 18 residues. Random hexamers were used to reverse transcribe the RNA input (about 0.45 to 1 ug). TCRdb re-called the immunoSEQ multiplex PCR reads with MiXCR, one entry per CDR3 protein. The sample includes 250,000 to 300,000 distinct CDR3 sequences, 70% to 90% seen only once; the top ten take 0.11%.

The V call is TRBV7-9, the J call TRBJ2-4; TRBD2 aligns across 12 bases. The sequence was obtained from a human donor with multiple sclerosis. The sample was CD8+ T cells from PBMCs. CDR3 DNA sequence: TGTGCCAGCAGCTTCCCCTCCCTAGCGGGAGGGAGGGAAAACATTCAGTACTTC. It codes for CASSFPSLAGGRENIQYF.